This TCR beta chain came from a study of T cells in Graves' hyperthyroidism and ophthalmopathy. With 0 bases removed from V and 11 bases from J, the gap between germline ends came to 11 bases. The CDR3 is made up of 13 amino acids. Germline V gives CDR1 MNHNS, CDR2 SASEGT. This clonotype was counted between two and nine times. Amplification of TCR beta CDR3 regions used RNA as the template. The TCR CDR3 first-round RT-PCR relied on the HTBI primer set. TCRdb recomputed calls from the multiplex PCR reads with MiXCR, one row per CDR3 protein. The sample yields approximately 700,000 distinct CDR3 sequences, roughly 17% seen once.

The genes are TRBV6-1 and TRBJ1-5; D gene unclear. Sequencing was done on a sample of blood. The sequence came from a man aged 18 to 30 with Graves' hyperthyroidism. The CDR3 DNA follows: TGTGCCAGCAGTGAAGCTGGGCCCCGGGCCCAGCATTTT. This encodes CASSEAGPRAQHF.